These 23 T cell receptor beta chains were sequenced from one sample in a study of blood T cell repertoires in COVID-19. Method: immunoSEQ multiplex PCR; TCRdb's copy keeps in-frame clones and lacks some. This sample has 250,000 to 350,000 clones, with around 90% found just once. The sample consisted of peripheral blood. The receptors derive from a young man with active or convalescent COVID-19.

The chain carries TRBV7-8 and TRBJ2-7; D is perhaps TRBD1 (5 bases). Germline assignment: CDR1 SGHVS and CDR2 FQNEAQ. Between the trimmed V and J ends, which lost 6 bases and 2 bases, there was a span of 11 bases. CDR3 length: 13 residues. CDR3 DNA: TGTGCCAGCAGTATAGGGGTGACCTACGAGCAGTACTTC. This sequence encodes CASSIGVTYEQYF. Full variable domain (missing parts from reference TRBV7-8 and TRBJ2-7): GAGVSQSPRYKVAKRGQDVALRCDPISGHVSLFWYQQALGQGPEFLTYFQNEAQLDKSGLPSDRFFAERPEGSVSTLKIQRTQQEDSAVYLCASSIGVTYEQYFGPGTRLTVT.

This rearrangement joins TRBV4-3 to TRBJ2-6; the D is unclear. Germline-derived CDR1 and CDR2 are LGHNA and YSLEER. Trimming removed 4 bases from V and 2 bases from J, with 15 bases in between. The CDR3 sequence is 17 residues long. The CDR3 nucleotides are TGCGCCAGCAGCCTAGTATTTCAAGAGGCTGGGGCCAACGTCCTGACTTTC. It translates to CASSLVFQEAGANVLTF.

The chain has TRBV5-5 and TRBJ1-1, with 8 bases that match TRBD1. CDR1 SGHKS and CDR2 YYEKEE come from the germline V gene (reference sequence). This CDR3 is built from 14 residues. V dropped 2 bases and J dropped 4; count of bases not matched to a gene: 4. CDR3 sequence reads: CASSFLTGGTEAFF. CDR3 nucleotides: TGTGCCAGCAGCTTCCTAACAGGGGGCACTGAAGCTTTCTTT.

The chain employs TRBV6-5 and TRBJ2-7; D perhaps matches TRBD1 (5 bases). CDR3 length: 15 residues. Germline CDR1 MNHEY, CDR2 SVGAGI. The V end lost 5 bases, the J end lost 2 bases, and 16 bases lay between the germline ends. In DNA, the CDR3 is TGTGCCAGCAGTCCCGGGTCAGGGATTCCCTACGAGCAGTACTTC. Its protein is CASSPGSGIPYEQYF.

V usage is TRBV7-8 and J usage is TRBJ1-3, with D maybe TRBD1 (5 bases). The germline V gene encodes CDR1 SGHVS and CDR2 FQNEAQ. V shed 4 bases and J shed 4 bases, with 17 bases lying between them. The CDR3 is 16 residues long. The CDR3 loop is CASSSPMGPIGNTIYF. In nucleotides, the CDR3 is TGTGCCAGCAGCTCCCCAATGGGGCCGATAGGAAACACCATATATTTT.

The chain links TRBV18 to TRBJ1-6; D remains unclear. The CDR3 sequence is 18 residues long. The V end lost 4 bases, the J end lost 0 bases, and 16 bases lay between the germline ends. Germline lookup yields CDR1 KGHSH and CDR2 LQKENI. The CDR3 spells CASSLGSIGSSYNSPLHF. The CDR3 bases are TGTGCCAGCTCACTGGGCAGTATCGGGAGCTCCTATAATTCACCCCTCCACTTT.

This sequence joins TRBV9 and TRBJ2-5; 7 positions agree with TRBD2. With V trimmed by 0 bases and J by 5 bases, 10 bases remained unmatched. The CDR3 is made up of 16 amino acids. The germline gives CDR1 SGDLS, CDR2 YYNGEE. The CDR3 coding sequence is TGTGCCAGCAGCGTAGGGGGGAGGGGCCTAGCCGAGACCCAGTACTTC. Amino acids: CASSVGGRGLAETQYF.

CDR3 amino acids: CASSERRGGFGEQFF. The CDR3 DNA reads as TGCGCCAGCAGCGAGCGGCGGGGGGGCTTTGGTGAGCAGTTCTTC. This chain uses TRBV4-3 with TRBJ2-1, with 9 positions matching TRBD2. CDR1 and CDR2 (germline): LGHNA, YSLEER. Trimming took 5 bases from V and 9 from J; bases not matched to a gene: 11. This CDR3 is built from 15 residues.

The rearrangement uses TRBV6-5 and TRBJ1-1; D is unresolved. The germline V and J ends were trimmed by 4 bases and 10 bases, with 19 bases remaining between them. The CDR3 has 14 residues. Looked up from germline, CDR1 is MNHEY and CDR2 is SVGAGI. CDR3 residues: CASSFPGSNRRAFF. The CDR3 bases are TGTGCCAGCAGTTTTCCGGGGAGTAACAGACGAGCTTTCTTT.

J is TRBJ1-5 and V is TRBV18, with a weak D call TRBD1 (6 bases). CDR1 is KGHSH and CDR2 is LQKENI in the germline V gene. Trimming left V 2 bases short and J 1 base short, with 21 bases between. The CDR3 has 19 residues. CDR3 sequence reads: CASSPASVRGKRSNQPQHF. The CDR3 DNA reads as TGTGCCAGCTCACCAGCGTCAGTCAGGGGTAAGCGAAGCAATCAGCCCCAGCATTTT.

The chain couples TRBV6-6 to TRBJ2-1; TRBD2 aligns across 9 bases. This CDR3 comprises 21 residues. Germline V CDR1 and CDR2: MNHNY, SVGAGI (reference sequence). V was pared by 5 bases and J by 0 bases, with 20 bases of the junction left unmatched. CDR3 amino acids: CASSPDTSGRLTKRSYNEQFF. CDR3 coding DNA: TGTGCCAGCAGTCCAGACACTAGCGGGCGTCTAACTAAACGCTCCTACAATGAGCAGTTCTTC.

The V and J genes are TRBV5-4 and TRBJ2-5, with TRBD1 identical over 10 bases. The V segment lost 9 bases and the J segment 4 bases; nucleotides outside the gene matches: 6. The CDR3 spans 13 residues. The germline CDR1 and CDR2 sequences are SGHNT and YYREEE (reference sequence). CDR3 DNA: TGTGCCACCCGACAGGGGGCGGGAGAGACCCAGTACTTC. Amino acids: CATRQGAGETQYF.

The count of this clone is one. The V and J genes are TRBV6-5 and TRBJ1-2; no reliable D call. Germline CDR1 and CDR2: MNHEY and SVGAGI. V shed 2 bases and J shed 8 bases, with 12 bases lying between them. This CDR3 comprises 13 residues. CDR3 in amino acids: CASSYLQVEGYTF. The CDR3 coding sequence is TGTGCCAGCAGTTACCTCCAGGTGGAAGGCTACACCTTC.

The chain links TRBV6-2 or TRBV6-3 to TRBJ1-2; no clear D gene. Per the germline V gene, CDR1 is MNHEY and CDR2 is SVGEGT. CDR3 length equals 13 residues. Trimming pared 6 bases from V and 4 bases from J, leaving 12 bases between. The chain's CDR3 is CASSPGSLYGYTF. CDR3 bases: TGTGCCAGCAGCCCCGGGTCCCTCTATGGCTACACCTTC.

As DNA, the CDR3 is TGTGCCAGCAGTACCCCGGGACTAGCGGGGGCCCGGTACTTC. Translating gives CASSTPGLAGARYF. The rearrangement joins TRBV6-5 to TRBJ2-5; 14 nucleotides align to TRBD2. The CDR3 totals 14 residues. Germline CDR1 is MNHEY and CDR2 is SVGAGI. The J segment lost 13 bases and the V segment lost 5 bases, leaving 9 bases of the junction unmatched.

This rearrangement joins TRBV5-4 to TRBJ2-7; possible D gene TRBD1, 6 bases. There are 15 residues in the CDR3. The ends were cut back, 4 bases at V and 3 bases at J, with 17 bases in the middle. The germline CDR1 and CDR2 sequences are SGHNT and YYREEE (reference sequence). The CDR3 nucleotides are TGTGCCAGCAGCACTCCGGGACACCCATTCTACGAGCAGTACTTC. Protein: CASSTPGHPFYEQYF.

The J gene is TRBJ2-1, the V gene TRBV7-9, with D tentatively TRBD1 (6 bases). V lost 6 bases to trimming and J lost 5 bases, with 11 bases between them. There are 13 residues in the CDR3. Germline assignment: CDR1 SEHNR and CDR2 FQNEAQ (reference sequence). CDR3 nucleotides: TGTGCCAGCAGGTCAGGGGTTGACAATGAGCAGTTCTTC. Amino acids: CASRSGVDNEQFF.

This clone was seen more than once but under ten times. The rearrangement links TRBV10-3 to TRBJ2-1; 10 nucleotides align to TRBD1. Trimming took 2 bases from V and 5 from J; bases not matched to a gene: 3. Germline-derived CDR1 and CDR2 are ENHRY and SYGVKD. This CDR3 is built from 15 residues. CDR3 protein: CAISERGQGNNEQFF. The CDR3 coding sequence is TGTGCCATCAGTGAGAGGGGACAGGGGAACAATGAGCAGTTCTTC.

This chain links TRBV10-3 with TRBJ1-1; D is possibly TRBD1 (5 bases). CDR3 length: 13 residues. Trimming took off 6 bases at V and 6 bases at J, with 14 bases between the two ends. Germline-derived CDR1 and CDR2 are ENHRY and SYGVKD. The CDR3: CAISGGGLAEAFF. In DNA, the CDR3 is TGTGCCATCAGCGGGGGTGGGTTGGCTGAAGCTTTCTTT.

This chain links TRBV15 with TRBJ1-3; D remains ambiguous. The CDR3 totals 13 residues. Trimming took off 5 bases at V and 4 bases at J, with 9 bases between the two ends. Germline assignment: CDR1 LNHNV and CDR2 YYDKDF (reference sequence). CDR3 coding DNA: TGTGCCACCAGCTTGAGTACCGGAAACACCATATATTTT. This sequence encodes CATSLSTGNTIYF. The full variable domain, in which reference TRBV15 and TRBJ1-3 provide the parts outside the CDR3, is DAMVIQNPRYQVTQFGKPVTLSCSQTLNHNVMYWYQQKSSQAPKLLFHYYDKDFNNEADTPDNFQSRRPNTSFCFLDIRSPGLGDTAMYLCATSLSTGNTIYFGEGSWLTVV.

There are many counts of this clone. The J gene is TRBJ2-1, the V gene TRBV6-6; D may be TRBD2 (7 bases). The CDR3 loop spans 14 amino acids. V was shortened by 4 bases and J by 7 bases, with 14 bases between the two germline ends. Germline loops: CDR1 MNHNY, CDR2 SVGAGI (reference sequence). CDR3 loop: CASSSVEGGNEQFF. The CDR3 DNA sequence: TGTGCCAGCAGTTCCGTTGAGGGGGGGAATGAGCAGTTCTTC.

V and J are TRBV11-2 and TRBJ2-7; D remains unclear. Germline V gene sequence: CDR1 SGHAT, CDR2 FQNNGV. Trimming took off 0 bases at V and 0 bases at J, with 9 bases between the two ends. The CDR3 has 15 residues. The CDR3 loop is CASSLDKHTSYEQYF. CDR3 DNA sequence: TGTGCCAGCAGCTTAGATAAACATACCTCCTACGAGCAGTACTTC.

V usage is TRBV12-3 or TRBV12-4 and J usage is TRBJ1-2; D gene ambiguous. The ends were cut back, 2 bases at V and 0 bases at J, with 4 bases in the middle. The length of the CDR3 is 13 residues. DNA of the CDR3: TGTGCCAGCAGTTTACCAGCTAACTATGGCTACACCTTC. Its protein is CASSLPANYGYTF.